These 21 T cell receptor beta chains came from one sample sequenced in a study of somatic mutations in cytotoxic T cells in rheumatoid arthritis (dated by TCRdb to the late 2010s). Receptors were amplified or captured by the immunoSEQ multiplex PCR assay. TCRdb holds this immuneACCESS table with in-frame rearrangements only. Some clones are missing; in checked studies, unresolved V genes explain under half, and the rest has no known cause. The sample data list 7,400 or so clones, and 80% to 90% of these were observed just once. Around 28% of the sample rests with the top ten. Sequencing input: CD8+ T cells sorted from blood. The source is a woman in her 70s with rheumatoid arthritis.

The chain recombines TRBV29-1 with TRBJ2-7; TRBD2 agrees at 8 bases. V was pared by 4 bases and J by 5 bases, with 1 base of the junction left unmatched. This CDR3 spans 11 amino acids. Per germline, CDR1 SQVTM and CDR2 ANQGSEA. The CDR3 is CSVGGGHEQYF. In DNA form, the CDR3 reads TGCAGCGTTGGCGGGGGGCACGAGCAGTACTTC.

This rearrangement joins TRBV5-1 to TRBJ1-4; no reliable D call. The V end lost 4 bases, the J end lost 8 bases, and 12 bases lay between the germline ends. The germline V gene has CDR1 SGHRS and CDR2 YFSETQ. CDR3 length: 13 residues. The CDR3 is CASSPLLGEKLFF. In DNA, the CDR3 is TGCGCCAGCAGCCCCCTCCTAGGAGAAAAACTGTTTTTT.

The chain joins TRBV30 to TRBJ2-1; 13 nucleotides agree with TRBD2. V shed 2 bases and J 5 bases; nucleotides not matched to a gene: 9. Germline assignment: CDR1 GTSNPN and CDR2 SVGIG (reference sequence). CDR3 length: 17 residues. In DNA form, the CDR3 reads TGTGCCTGGAGTCCCCGGACTAGCGGGAGCTGGGACAATGAGCAGTTCTTC. Its translation: CAWSPRTSGSWDNEQFF.

The rearrangement links TRBV6-6 to TRBJ1-1; 9 bases match TRBD1. J was trimmed by 4 bases and V by 4 bases; bases with no gene match: 10. Germline V gives CDR1 MNHNY, CDR2 SVGAGI (reference sequence). The CDR3 has 16 amino acids. CDR3 protein: CASSSFPQGAFTEAFF. CDR3 sequence (DNA): TGTGCCAGCAGTTCCTTTCCACAGGGGGCTTTCACTGAAGCTTTCTTT.

This chain connects TRBV29-1 to TRBJ2-7, with TRBD2 identical over 7 bases. CDR1 and CDR2 from the germline V gene are SQVTM and ANQGSEA. The V segment lost 8 bases and the J segment 3 bases; nucleotides outside the gene matches: 7. The CDR3 contains 12 residues. CDR3 bases: TGCAGCTTTCGGGGGGATCGCTACGAGCAGTACTTC. It codes for CSFRGDRYEQYF.

This clone has a handful of counts. The chain recombines TRBV19 with TRBJ1-4; TRBD1 might be the D (5 bases). CDR3 length equals 14 residues. CDR1 is LNHDA, CDR2 SQIVND, per germline (reference sequence). V was pared by 9 bases and J by 8 bases, with 19 bases between. CDR3 coding DNA: TGTGCCAGCACCATCGGGGGTCACGGGGAAAAACTGTTTTTT. Encoded protein: CASTIGGHGEKLFF.

J is TRBJ2-1 and V is TRBV10-1; weak D call: TRBD2 (6 bases). V dropped 3 bases and J dropped 2 bases, with 8 bases sitting between them. This CDR3 is built from 14 residues. CDR1 is WNHNN and CDR2 is SYGVQD in the germline V gene (reference sequence). CDR3 residues: CASSDGGTYNEQFF. CDR3 sequence (DNA): TGCGCCAGCAGTGATGGGGGGACCTACAATGAGCAGTTCTTC.

This clone was detected only once. The V and J genes are TRBV14 and TRBJ2-3; no firm D call. CDR3 size: 15 residues. Trimming shortened V by 2 bases and J by 1 base, and 10 bases separated the two germline ends. In germline, CDR1 is SGHDN, CDR2 FVKESK. The chain's CDR3 is CASSQWRGGTDTQYF. CDR3 sequence (DNA): TGTGCCAGCAGCCAATGGAGAGGAGGCACAGATACGCAGTATTTT.

DNA for the CDR3: TGCGCCAGCAGCTCACCACAGGGACTAGCGGGAGGCTACGAGCAGTACTTC. Translating it yields CASSSPQGLAGGYEQYF. The rearrangement joins TRBV5-1 to TRBJ2-7, with 15 bases identical to TRBD2. The CDR3 extends over 17 amino acids. Germline loops: CDR1 SGHRS, CDR2 YFSETQ. Losses at the gene ends were 3 bases for V and 3 bases for J; bases not matched to a gene: 7.

The J gene is TRBJ1-2, the V gene TRBV25-1; 10 bases fit TRBD1. The V segment lost 3 bases and the J segment 3 bases; nucleotides outside the gene matches: 10. The CDR3 runs to 17 residues. Germline values: CDR1 MGHDK, CDR2 SYGVNS. Here the CDR3 reads CASSEVRTGGEDYGYTF. The CDR3 bases are TGTGCCAGCAGTGAGGTCAGGACAGGGGGAGAGGACTATGGCTACACCTTC.

The chain combines TRBV7-2 with TRBJ2-1; the D is unclear. Trimming removed 2 bases at V and 9 bases at J, with 5 bases between. CDR3 length equals 11 residues. Germline lookup yields CDR1 SGHTA and CDR2 FQGNSA. The CDR3 is CASSLFIEQFF. The CDR3 region has the DNA TGTGCCAGCAGCTTATTTATTGAGCAGTTCTTC.

The V and J genes are TRBV10-3 and TRBJ2-2; 10 bases line up with TRBD2. Germline loops: CDR1 ENHRY, CDR2 SYGVKD. This CDR3 has 15 residues. Losses at the gene ends were 10 bases for V and 4 bases for J; bases not matched to a gene: 9. In nucleotides, the CDR3 is TGTGCCACACGAGGAGCTAGCGGGAGCACCGGGGAGCTGTTTTTT. Translated, it gives CATRGASGSTGELFF.

The chain combines TRBV2 with TRBJ1-5; D is ambiguous. The CDR3 runs to 13 residues. Germline CDR1 SNHLY, CDR2 FYNNEI. V shed 7 bases and J shed 9 bases, with 16 bases lying between them. The DNA for the CDR3 is TGTGCCAGCACAAGCCGGGTAGCGGGGCCCCAGCATTTT. This sequence encodes CASTSRVAGPQHF.

This clone was detected a few times. This chain connects TRBV5-5 to TRBJ2-7, with D perhaps matching TRBD2 (7 bases). Trimming shortened V by 4 bases and J by 2 bases, and 13 bases separated the two germline ends. Germline V gene lookup returns CDR1 SGHKS and CDR2 YYEKEE (reference sequence). This CDR3 is built from 14 residues. The CDR3 protein is CASSGRGGAYEQYF. The CDR3 DNA follows: TGTGCCAGCAGCGGGAGGGGGGGAGCCTACGAGCAGTACTTC.

J is TRBJ2-7 and V is TRBV7-9, with D possibly matching TRBD1 (5 bases). The CDR3 has 13 residues. V was cut by 5 bases and J by 3 bases, with 11 bases left in between. Germline V gives CDR1 SEHNR, CDR2 FQNEAQ (reference sequence). CDR3 protein: CASSLGHDYEQYF. As DNA, the CDR3 is TGTGCCAGCAGCCTCGGACACGACTACGAGCAGTACTTC.

The V gene is TRBV9, the J gene TRBJ2-5; D possibly corresponds to TRBD1 (6 bases). Germline CDR1 SGDLS, CDR2 YYNGEE. V was shortened by 3 bases and J by 2 bases, with 11 bases between the two germline ends. This CDR3 is 14 amino acids long. In DNA, the CDR3 is TGTGCCAGCAGCGGCCGGGACAAGCAAGAGACCCAGTACTTC. The encoded protein is CASSGRDKQETQYF.

This clone was recorded only once. The J gene is TRBJ1-3, the V gene TRBV13; possible D gene TRBD1, 5 bases. CDR1 is PRHDT and CDR2 is FYEKMQ in the germline V gene (reference sequence). There are 15 residues in the CDR3. V lost 5 bases, J lost 5 bases, and 16 bases lay in between. The CDR3 DNA reads TGTGCCAGCAGCCCCAAGGGGACTAATCGAAACACCATATATTTT. This translates into CASSPKGTNRNTIYF.

V is TRBV6-5 and J is TRBJ2-5; D is perhaps TRBD1 (6 bases). The germline V and J ends were trimmed by 4 bases and 3 bases, with 9 bases remaining between them. Germline loops: CDR1 MNHEY, CDR2 SVGAGI. The CDR3 is 13 amino acids. CDR3 in DNA: TGTGCCAGCAGTTCGGGACATGAAGAGACCCAGTACTTC. It translates to CASSSGHEETQYF.

The rearrangement links TRBV18 to TRBJ2-7, with D unresolved. This CDR3 is built from 15 residues. With 3 bases removed from V and 2 bases from J, the gap between germline ends came to 14 bases. From germline, CDR1 is KGHSH and CDR2 LQKENI. CDR3 sequence reads: CASSPETGFAYEQYF. CDR3 bases: TGTGCCAGCTCACCGGAAACCGGGTTCGCCTACGAGCAGTACTTC.

V is TRBV6-6 and J is TRBJ2-3; 12 nucleotides match TRBD1. Per the germline V gene, CDR1 is MNHNY and CDR2 is SVGAGI (reference sequence). CDR3 length: 16 amino acids. With 6 bases clipped from V and 2 bases from J, the junction kept 6 bases outside the gene matches. As DNA, the CDR3 is TGTGCCAGCAGCACCGGGACAGGGGGCTACACAGATACGCAGTATTTT. Translating gives CASSTGTGGYTDTQYF.

This rearrangement joins TRBV9 to TRBJ2-3; D remains unclear. Germline CDR1 SGDLS, CDR2 YYNGEE. The V gene lost 4 bases and the J gene lost 4 bases, with 13 bases spanning the gap. This CDR3 has 14 amino acids. CDR3: CASSPPLRADTQYF. DNA of the CDR3: TGTGCCAGCAGCCCTCCCCTCCGAGCAGATACGCAGTATTTT. Supplemented by reference TRBV9 and TRBJ2-3, the full variable domain reads DSGVTQTPKHLITATGQRVTLRCSPRSGDLSVYWYQQSLDQGLQFLIQYYNGEERAKGNILERFSAQQFPDLHSELNLSSLELGDSALYFCASSPPLRADTQYFGPGTRLTVL.